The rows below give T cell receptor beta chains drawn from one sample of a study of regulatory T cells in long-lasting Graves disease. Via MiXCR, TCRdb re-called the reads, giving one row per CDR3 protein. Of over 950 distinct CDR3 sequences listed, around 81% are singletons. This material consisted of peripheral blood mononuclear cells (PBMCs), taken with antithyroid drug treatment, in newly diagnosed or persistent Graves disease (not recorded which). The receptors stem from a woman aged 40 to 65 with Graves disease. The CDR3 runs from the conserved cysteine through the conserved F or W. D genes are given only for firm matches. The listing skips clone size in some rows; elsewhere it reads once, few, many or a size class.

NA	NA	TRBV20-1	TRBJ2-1	TGCAGTGCTAGAGATAGACTAGGGGTCTACAATGAGCAGTTCTTC	CSARDRLGVYNEQFF
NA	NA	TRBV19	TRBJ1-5	TGTGCCAGCCGGGAAAACATCTTTAGCAATCAGCCCCAGCATTTT	CASRENIFSNQPQHF
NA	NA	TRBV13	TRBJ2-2	TGTGCCAGCAGCCCTGAGGGTGGGGCTGGCGGGGAGCTGTTTTTT	CASSPEGGAGGELFF
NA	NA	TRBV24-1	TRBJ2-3	TGTGCCACCATTGCCGGGACGACTTATCTCTCAGATACGCAGTATTTT	CATIAGTTYLSDTQYF
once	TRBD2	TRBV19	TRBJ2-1	TGTGCCAGTAAGGAAACGGGGGGGCTGGGTAATGAGCAGTTCTTC	CASKETGGLGNEQFF
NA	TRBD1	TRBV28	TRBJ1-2	TGTGCCAGCAGTTCAGGGGGTGCCTATGGCTACACCTTC	CASSSGGAYGYTF
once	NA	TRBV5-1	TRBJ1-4	TGCGCCAGCAGCTTACCGGGAGAAAAACTGTTTTTT	CASSLPGEKLFF
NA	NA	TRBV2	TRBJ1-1	TGTGCCAGCAGGGACACAGGATTGGTGACTGAAGCTTTCTTT	CASRDTGLVTEAFF
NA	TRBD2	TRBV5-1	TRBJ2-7	TGCGCCAGCAGCTTGGAACTAGCGGGGGTCTACGAGCAGTACTTC	CASSLELAGVYEQYF
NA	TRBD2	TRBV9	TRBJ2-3	TGTGCCAGCAGTATAAGCGGGGGGCCGGACACAGATACGCAGTATTTT	CASSISGGPDTDTQYF
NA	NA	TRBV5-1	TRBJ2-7	TGCGCCAGCAGCTTAGCCGGATACTACGAGCAGTACTTC	CASSLAGYYEQYF
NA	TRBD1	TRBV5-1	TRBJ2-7	TGCGCCAGCAGCTTGCGACAGGGATTTACCTACGAGCAGTACTTC	CASSLRQGFTYEQYF
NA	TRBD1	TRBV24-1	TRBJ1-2	TGTGCCACTCACAAGACAGGGGGCGAGGTTTATGGCTACACCTTC	CATHKTGGEVYGYTF
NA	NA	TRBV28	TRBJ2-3	TGTGCCAGCAGTTTTCTGGGCAGTAACACAGATACGCAGTATTTT	CASSFLGSNTDTQYF
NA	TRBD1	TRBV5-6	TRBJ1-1	TGTGCCAGCACCATCCCGACAGGGAATACTGAAGCTTTCTTT	CASTIPTGNTEAFF
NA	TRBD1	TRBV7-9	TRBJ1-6	TGTGCCAGCAGCCTCACAGGGGCGGGTAATTCACCCCTCCACTTT	CASSLTGAGNSPLHF
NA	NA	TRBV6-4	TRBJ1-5	TGTGCCAGCAGTGACTTCAGTAGCAATCAGCCCCAGCATTTT	CASSDFSSNQPQHF
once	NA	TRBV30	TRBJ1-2	TGTGCCTGGACCTCACTCGGACAGAAGGATGGCTACACCTTC	CAWTSLGQKDGYTF
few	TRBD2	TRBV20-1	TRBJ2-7	TGCAGCGGGGGGGTCGGGGGGACAACCGAGCAGTACTTC	CSGGVGGTTEQYF
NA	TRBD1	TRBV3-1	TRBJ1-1	TGTGCCAGCAGCCACTCCCGACAGGGAAACACTGAAGCTTTCTTT	CASSHSRQGNTEAFF
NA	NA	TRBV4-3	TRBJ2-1	TGCGCCAGCAGCCAAGTTTTAAGCTCCTACAATGAGCAGTTCTTC	CASSQVLSSYNEQFF
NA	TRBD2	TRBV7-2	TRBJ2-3	TGTGCCAGCAGCCCACGGGGGGGTCTGGATACGCAGTATTTT	CASSPRGGLDTQYF
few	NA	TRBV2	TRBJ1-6	TGTGCCAGCAAACCCTGGACAGAGAATTCACCCCTCCACTTT	CASKPWTENSPLHF
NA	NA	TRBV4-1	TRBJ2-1	TGCGCCAGCAGCCAAGCCGAAGTTTTTGCTAACGAGCAGTTCTTC	CASSQAEVFANEQFF
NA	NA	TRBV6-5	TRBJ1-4	TGTGCCAGCAGTTACGACCCAAACGGAGGAAAACTGTTTTTT	CASSYDPNGGKLFF
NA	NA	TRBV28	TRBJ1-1	TGTGCCAGCAGTTTAGGGGGAGAGCTGAACACTGAAGCTTTCTTT	CASSLGGELNTEAFF
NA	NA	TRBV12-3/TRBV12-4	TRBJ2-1	TGTGCCAGCAGTTTAAAGGCCGGGACTGGAGGGAATGAGCAGTTCTTC	CASSLKAGTGGNEQFF
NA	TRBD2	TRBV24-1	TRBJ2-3	TGTGCCACCAGTGACATACTAGCGGGGGGGCCAGATACGCAGTATTTT	CATSDILAGGPDTQYF
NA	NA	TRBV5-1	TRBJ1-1	TGCGCCAGCAGCTTGGATTCCAGGGCTGAAGCTTTCTTT	CASSLDSRAEAFF
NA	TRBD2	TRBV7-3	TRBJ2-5	TGTGCCAGCAGCTCCGGACTAGCGGGGTTAGAGACCCAGTACTTC	CASSSGLAGLETQYF
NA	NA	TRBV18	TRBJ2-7	TGTGCCAGCTCCAGAGACTACGAGCAGTACTTC	CASSRDYEQYF
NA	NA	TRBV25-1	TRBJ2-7	TGTGCCAGCAGTGACGCCCAGGATTACTACGAGCAGTACTTC	CASSDAQDYYEQYF
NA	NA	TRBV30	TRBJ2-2	TGTGCCTGGAGTGTCGTGGGGGAGCTGTTTTTT	CAWSVVGELFF
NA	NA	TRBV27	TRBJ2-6	TGTGCCAGCAGAAGGGGATCTGGGGCCAACGTCCTGACTTTC	CASRRGSGANVLTF
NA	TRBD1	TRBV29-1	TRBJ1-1	TGCAGCGTCGTGGGACAGATGAACACTGAAGCTTTCTTT	CSVVGQMNTEAFF
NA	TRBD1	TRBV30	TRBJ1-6	TGTGCCTGGAAGGGACAGGGGGTTTCACCCCTCCACTTT	CAWKGQGVSPLHF
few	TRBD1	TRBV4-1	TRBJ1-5	TGCGCCAGCAGCCAAAAGTCCGGGACAGTCAATCAGCCCCAGCATTTT	CASSQKSGTVNQPQHF
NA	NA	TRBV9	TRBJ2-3	TGTGCCAGCAGCGTAGAAGGGAGCACAGATACGCAGTATTTT	CASSVEGSTDTQYF
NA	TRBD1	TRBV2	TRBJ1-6	TGTGCCAGCATCCAAAACGGGGACAGGGGAGCCTCACCCCTCCACTTT	CASIQNGDRGASPLHF
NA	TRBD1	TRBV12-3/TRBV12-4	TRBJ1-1	TGTGCCAGCAGTACAGGGGGGGGCACTGAAGCTTTCTTT	CASSTGGGTEAFF
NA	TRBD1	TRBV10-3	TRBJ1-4	TGTGCCACCAAGGACAGGCAGAATGAAAAACTGTTTTTT	CATKDRQNEKLFF
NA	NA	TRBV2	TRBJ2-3	TGTGCCAGCAATCGGGTGATCACAGATACGCAGTATTTT	CASNRVITDTQYF
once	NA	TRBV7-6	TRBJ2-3	TGTGCCAGCAGCTTAGTCGGGGCGGCACGCGATACGCAGTATTTT	CASSLVGAARDTQYF
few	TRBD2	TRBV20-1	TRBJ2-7	TGCAGTGCTAGCCTGGGACTATCCTACGAGCAGTACTTC	CSASLGLSYEQYF
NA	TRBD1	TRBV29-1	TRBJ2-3	TGCAGCGTTGAGGGGACAGGGGTGGCAGATACGCAGTATTTT	CSVEGTGVADTQYF
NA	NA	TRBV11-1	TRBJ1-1	TGTGCCAGCAGCTTAGGTCAGATGAACACTGAAGCTTTCTTT	CASSLGQMNTEAFF
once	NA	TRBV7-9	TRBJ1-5	TGTGCCAGCAGCGAAGGGGATACGTCTCAGCCCCAGCATTTT	CASSEGDTSQPQHF
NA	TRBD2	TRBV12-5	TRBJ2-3	TGTGCTAGTGGCTCCGGACTAGCGGGGGGAAACACAGATACGCAGTATTTT	CASGSGLAGGNTDTQYF
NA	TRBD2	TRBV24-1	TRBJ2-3	TGTGCCACCAGTCAGTCAGCGGGGGACTTAGATACGCAGTATTTT	CATSQSAGDLDTQYF
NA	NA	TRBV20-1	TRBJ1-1	TGCAGTGGGGTCCTCAACACTGAAGCTTTCTTT	CSGVLNTEAFF
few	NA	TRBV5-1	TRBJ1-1	TGCGCCAGCAGCACCGGCCTACCAGGGCAGAAGTACACTGAAGCTTTCTTT	CASSTGLPGQKYTEAFF
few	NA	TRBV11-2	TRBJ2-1	TGTGCCAGCAGCAAAATAAACAATGAGCAGTTCTTC	CASSKINNEQFF
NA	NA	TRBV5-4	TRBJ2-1	TGTGCCAGCAGCTTGTTCGGTTCCTACAATGAGCAGTTCTTC	CASSLFGSYNEQFF
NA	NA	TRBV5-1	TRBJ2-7	TGCGCCAGCAGCACCGGACGCTACCTCTACGAGCAGTACTTC	CASSTGRYLYEQYF